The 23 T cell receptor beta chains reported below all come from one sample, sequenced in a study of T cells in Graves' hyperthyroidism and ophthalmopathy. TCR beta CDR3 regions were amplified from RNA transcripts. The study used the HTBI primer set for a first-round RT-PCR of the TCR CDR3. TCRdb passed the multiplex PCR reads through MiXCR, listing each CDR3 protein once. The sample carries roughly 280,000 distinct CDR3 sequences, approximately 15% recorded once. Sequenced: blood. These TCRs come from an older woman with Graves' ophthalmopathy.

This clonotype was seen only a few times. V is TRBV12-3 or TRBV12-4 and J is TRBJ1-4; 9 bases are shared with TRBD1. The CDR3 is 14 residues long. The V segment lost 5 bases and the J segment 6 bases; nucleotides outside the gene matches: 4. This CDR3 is CASSTTGGDEKLFF. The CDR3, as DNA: TGTGCCAGCAGTACGACAGGGGGAGATGAAAAACTGTTTTTT.

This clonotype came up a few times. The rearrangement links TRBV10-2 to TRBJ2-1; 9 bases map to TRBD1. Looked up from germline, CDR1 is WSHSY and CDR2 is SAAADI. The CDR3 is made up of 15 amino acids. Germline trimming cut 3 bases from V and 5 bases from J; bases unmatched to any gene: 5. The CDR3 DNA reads TGCGCCAGCAGTGACGTAGGGACAGGGAACAATGAGCAGTTCTTC. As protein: CASSDVGTGNNEQFF.

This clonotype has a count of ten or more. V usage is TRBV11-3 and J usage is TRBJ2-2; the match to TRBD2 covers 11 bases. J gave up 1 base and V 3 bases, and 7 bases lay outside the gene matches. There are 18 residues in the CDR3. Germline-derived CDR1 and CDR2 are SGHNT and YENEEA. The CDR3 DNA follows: TGTGCCAGCAGCTTCTATCTGCTAGCGGGGGGGAACACCGGGGAGCTGTTTTTT. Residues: CASSFYLLAGGNTGELFF.

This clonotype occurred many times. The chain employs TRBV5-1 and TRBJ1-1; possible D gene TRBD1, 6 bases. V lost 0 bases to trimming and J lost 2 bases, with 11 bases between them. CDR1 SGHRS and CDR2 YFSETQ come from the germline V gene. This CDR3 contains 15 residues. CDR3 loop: CASSLVGAGNTEAFF. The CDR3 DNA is TGCGCCAGCAGCTTGGTGGGGGCCGGAAACACTGAAGCTTTCTTT.

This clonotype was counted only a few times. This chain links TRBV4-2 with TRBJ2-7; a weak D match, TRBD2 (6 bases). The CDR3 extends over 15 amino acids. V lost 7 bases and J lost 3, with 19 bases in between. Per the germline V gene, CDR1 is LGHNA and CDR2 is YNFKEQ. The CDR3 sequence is CASTPGQAGRYEQYF. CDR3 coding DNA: TGTGCCAGCACCCCAGGCCAAGCGGGCCGCTACGAGCAGTACTTC.

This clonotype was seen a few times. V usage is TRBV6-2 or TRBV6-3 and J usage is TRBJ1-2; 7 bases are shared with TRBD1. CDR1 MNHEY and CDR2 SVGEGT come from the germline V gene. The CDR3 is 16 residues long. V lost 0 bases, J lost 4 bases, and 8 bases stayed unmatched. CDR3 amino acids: CASSYSGTAKSYGYTF. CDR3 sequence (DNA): TGTGCCAGCAGTTACTCCGGGACAGCCAAGAGCTATGGCTACACCTTC.

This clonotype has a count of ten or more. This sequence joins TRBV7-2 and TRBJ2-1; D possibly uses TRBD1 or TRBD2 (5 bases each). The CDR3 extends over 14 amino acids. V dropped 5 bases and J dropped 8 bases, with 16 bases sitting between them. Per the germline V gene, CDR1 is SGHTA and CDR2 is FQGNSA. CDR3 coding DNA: TGTGCCAGCAGCACCCGGGTGGGGGTGGATGAGCAGTTCTTC. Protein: CASSTRVGVDEQFF.

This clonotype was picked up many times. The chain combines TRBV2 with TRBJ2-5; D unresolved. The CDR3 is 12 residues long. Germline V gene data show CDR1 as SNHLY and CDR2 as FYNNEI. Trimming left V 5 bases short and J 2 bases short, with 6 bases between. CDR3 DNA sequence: TGTGCCAGCAGTTACCATCAAGAGACCCAGTACTTC. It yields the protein CASSYHQETQYF.

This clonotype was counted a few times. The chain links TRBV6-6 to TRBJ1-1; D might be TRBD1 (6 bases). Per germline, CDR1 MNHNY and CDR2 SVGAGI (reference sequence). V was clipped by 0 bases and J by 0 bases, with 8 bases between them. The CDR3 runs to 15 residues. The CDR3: CASSYSGGVNTEAFF. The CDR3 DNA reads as TGTGCCAGCAGTTACTCAGGGGGAGTGAACACTGAAGCTTTCTTT.

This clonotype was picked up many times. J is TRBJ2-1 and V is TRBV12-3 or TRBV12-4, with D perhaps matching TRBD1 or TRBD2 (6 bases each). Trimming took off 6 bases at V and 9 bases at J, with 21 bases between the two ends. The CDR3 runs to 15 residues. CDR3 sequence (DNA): TGTGCCAGCAGCTACACCGCCGGGGGCAGGAGTGAGCAGTTCTTC. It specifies CASSYTAGGRSEQFF.

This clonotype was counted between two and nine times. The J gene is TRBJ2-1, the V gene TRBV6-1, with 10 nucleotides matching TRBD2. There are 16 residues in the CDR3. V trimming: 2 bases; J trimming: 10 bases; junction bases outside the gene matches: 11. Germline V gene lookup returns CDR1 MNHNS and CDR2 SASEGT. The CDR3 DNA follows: TGTGCCAGCAGTGAAAGGGATGGGGTAGCGGGGGGCGAGCAGTTCTTC. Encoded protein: CASSERDGVAGGEQFF.

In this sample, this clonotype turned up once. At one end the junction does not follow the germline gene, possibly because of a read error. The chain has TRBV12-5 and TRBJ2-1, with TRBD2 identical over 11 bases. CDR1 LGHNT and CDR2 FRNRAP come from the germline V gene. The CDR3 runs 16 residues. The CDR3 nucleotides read TGTGCTGGTGGTTCGACTAGCGGGATAACTTACAATGAGCAGTTCTTC. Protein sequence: CAGGSTSGITYNEQFF.

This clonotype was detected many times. CDR3 coding DNA: TGTGCCAGCCTCCTTCGAATGGAGAGTCCTGAGCAGTTCTTC. Its protein product is CASLLRMESPEQFF. V and J are TRBV18 and TRBJ2-1; D is unresolved. The V end lost 8 bases, the J end lost 9 bases, and 20 bases lay between the germline ends. The germline V gene has CDR1 KGHSH and CDR2 LQKENI. The CDR3 has 14 amino acids.

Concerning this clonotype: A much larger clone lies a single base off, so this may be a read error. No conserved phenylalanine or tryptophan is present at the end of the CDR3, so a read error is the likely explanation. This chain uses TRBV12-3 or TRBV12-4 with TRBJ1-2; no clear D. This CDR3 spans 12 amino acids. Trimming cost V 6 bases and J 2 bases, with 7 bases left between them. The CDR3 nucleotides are TGTGCCAGCAGCCTCGAGAACTATGGCTACACCCTC. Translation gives CASSLENYGYTL.

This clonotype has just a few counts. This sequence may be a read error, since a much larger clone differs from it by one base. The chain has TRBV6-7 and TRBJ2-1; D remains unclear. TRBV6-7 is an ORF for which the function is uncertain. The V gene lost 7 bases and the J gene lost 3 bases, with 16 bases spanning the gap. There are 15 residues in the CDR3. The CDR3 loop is CASTYPETSYNEQFF. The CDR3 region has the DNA TGTGCCAGCACCTATCCCGAGACAAGCTACAATGAGCAGTTCTTC.

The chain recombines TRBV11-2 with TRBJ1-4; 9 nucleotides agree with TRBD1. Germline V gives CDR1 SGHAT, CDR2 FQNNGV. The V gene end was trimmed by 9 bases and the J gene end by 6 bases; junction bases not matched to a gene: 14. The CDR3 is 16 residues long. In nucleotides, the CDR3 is TGTGCCAGTAGCCCGGGACAGGGAGCGTTTTATGAAAAACTGTTTTTT. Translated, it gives CASSPGQGAFYEKLFF.

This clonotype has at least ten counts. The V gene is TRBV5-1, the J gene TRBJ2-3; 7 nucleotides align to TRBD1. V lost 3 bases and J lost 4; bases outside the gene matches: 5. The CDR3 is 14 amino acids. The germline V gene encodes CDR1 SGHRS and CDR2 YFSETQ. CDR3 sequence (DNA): TGCGCCAGCAGCTCGGAAGGGGGCGCAGATACGCAGTATTTT. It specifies CASSSEGGADTQYF.

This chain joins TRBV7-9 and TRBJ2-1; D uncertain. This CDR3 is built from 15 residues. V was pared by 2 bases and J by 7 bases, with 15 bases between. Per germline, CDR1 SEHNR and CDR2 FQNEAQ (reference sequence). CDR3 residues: CASSLRGLVTNEQFF. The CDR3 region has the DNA TGTGCCAGCAGCTTACGAGGATTGGTTACGAATGAGCAGTTCTTC.

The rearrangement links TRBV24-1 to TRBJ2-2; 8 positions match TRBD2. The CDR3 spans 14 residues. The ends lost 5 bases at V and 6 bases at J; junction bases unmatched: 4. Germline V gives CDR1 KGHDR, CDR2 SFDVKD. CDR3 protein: CATSAGGVSGELFF. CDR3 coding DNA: TGTGCCACCAGTGCGGGAGGGGTTTCCGGGGAGCTGTTTTTT.

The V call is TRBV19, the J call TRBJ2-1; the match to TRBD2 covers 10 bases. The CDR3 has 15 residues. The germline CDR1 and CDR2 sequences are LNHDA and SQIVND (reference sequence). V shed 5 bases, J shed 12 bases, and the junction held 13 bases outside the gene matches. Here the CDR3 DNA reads TGTGCCAGTAGTGTTCTAGCGGGAGATGGGGGGGGGCAGTTCTTC. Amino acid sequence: CASSVLAGDGGGQFF.

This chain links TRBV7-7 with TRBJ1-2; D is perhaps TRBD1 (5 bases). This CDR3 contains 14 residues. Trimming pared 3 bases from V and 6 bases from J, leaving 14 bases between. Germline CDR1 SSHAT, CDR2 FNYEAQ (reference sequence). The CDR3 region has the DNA TGTGCCAGCAGCTTGGACACCTCAGAGGATGGCTACACCTTC. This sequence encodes CASSLDTSEDGYTF.

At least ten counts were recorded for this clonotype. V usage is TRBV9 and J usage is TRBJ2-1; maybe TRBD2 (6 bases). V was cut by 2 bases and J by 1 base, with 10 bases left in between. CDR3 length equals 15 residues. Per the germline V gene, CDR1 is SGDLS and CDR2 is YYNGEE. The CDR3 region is CASSVDGTSYNEQFF. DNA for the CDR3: TGTGCCAGCAGCGTCGACGGGACTTCCTACAATGAGCAGTTCTTC.

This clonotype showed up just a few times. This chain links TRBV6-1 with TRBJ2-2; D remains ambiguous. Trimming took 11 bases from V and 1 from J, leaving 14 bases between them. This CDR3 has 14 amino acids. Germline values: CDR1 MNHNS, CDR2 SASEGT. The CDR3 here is CAVGKSLNTGELFF. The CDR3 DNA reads TGTGCCGTGGGGAAATCCCTGAACACCGGGGAGCTGTTTTTT.